These 16 T cell receptor beta chains share one sample of origin, sequenced in a study of T cells in Graves' hyperthyroidism and ophthalmopathy. What was amplified from RNA transcripts were TCR beta CDR3 regions. The HTBI primer set served for first-round RT-PCR of the TCR CDR3. Each CDR3 protein gets one entry after TCRdb re-called the multiplex PCR reads with MiXCR. Counted here are under 800,000 distinct CDR3 sequences, about 14% occurring once; the ten biggest clones make up approximately 10%. Sequenced material: blood. Every receptor here comes from a young woman with Graves' hyperthyroidism.

J is TRBJ2-1 and V is TRBV6-1; D gene unclear. In germline, CDR1 is MNHNS, CDR2 SASEGT. V lost 8 bases, J lost 4 bases, and 15 bases lay in between. There are 14 residues in the CDR3. The CDR3 DNA reads TGTGCCAGCGCTGAGGAAGGCACATACAATGAGCAGTTCTTC. Its translation is CASAEEGTYNEQFF.

This clonotype showed up just a few times. Written as DNA, the CDR3 is TGTGCCAGCAGTGAAGGGTCCACGATCAACACCATATATTTT. Its translation is CASSEGSTINTIYF. The rearrangement uses TRBV6-1 and TRBJ1-3; D is ambiguous. V was pared by 1 base and J by 7 bases, with 11 bases between. CDR1 is MNHNS, CDR2 SASEGT, per germline. The CDR3 runs to 14 residues.

Ten or more counts support this clonotype. V usage is TRBV5-1 and J usage is TRBJ2-7; 16 bases agree with TRBD2. Germline V gives CDR1 SGHRS, CDR2 YFSETQ. The junction had 8 bases not matched to a gene; V was cut back by 4 bases and J by 7 bases. There are 16 residues in the CDR3. CDR3 in amino acids: CASSPGLAGGPREQYF. CDR3 in DNA: TGCGCCAGCAGCCCGGGACTAGCGGGAGGGCCGAGAGAGCAGTACTTC.

This clonotype was counted between two and nine times. Compared with germline, one end of the junction differs, possibly owing to a read error. The J gene is TRBJ1-1, the V gene TRBV20-1; no definite D call. The CDR3 is 14 amino acids. Germline loops: CDR1 DFQATT, CDR2 SNEGSKA (reference sequence). In DNA, the CDR3 is TGCAGTGCCCCGTTTTCTCGAGTGAACGCTGAAGCTTTCTTT. It translates to CSAPFSRVNAEAFF.

This clonotype showed up just a few times. The chain carries TRBV5-6 and TRBJ2-3; perhaps D is TRBD1 or TRBD2 (5 bases each). Deletions cut 4 bases from V and 0 bases from J, with 21 bases between. Germline V gene sequence: CDR1 SGHDT, CDR2 YYEEEE. The CDR3 is 18 amino acids. CDR3: CASSDGRSRDLSTDTQYF. The DNA for the CDR3 is TGTGCCAGCAGCGACGGACGATCCCGGGACCTAAGCACAGATACGCAGTATTTT.

The rearrangement links TRBV9 to TRBJ1-2; D might be TRBD1 (6 bases). The CDR3 has 16 residues. The germline V gene has CDR1 SGDLS and CDR2 YYNGEE. V lost 0 bases to trimming and J lost 7 bases, with 19 bases between them. The CDR3 spells CASSVDLGGARFGYTF. As DNA, the CDR3 is TGTGCCAGCAGCGTAGATCTGGGGGGCGCGCGTTTTGGCTACACCTTC.

This clonotype was seen more than once but under ten times. The V and J genes are TRBV14 and TRBJ2-5; D is undetermined. V dropped 4 bases and J dropped 4 bases, with 19 bases sitting between them. Germline V gene sequence: CDR1 SGHDN, CDR2 FVKESK. This CDR3 has 16 residues. For the CDR3, the DNA is TGTGCCAGCAGCCCCCTAGTGGTGACCGCCCGAGAGACCCAGTACTTC. It yields the protein CASSPLVVTARETQYF.

This clonotype occurred a few times. The CDR3 DNA sequence: TGTGCCAGCATACACAGGGAGGACTATGGCTACACCTTC. This sequence encodes CASIHREDYGYTF. The chain employs TRBV6-1 and TRBJ1-2; the D gene is possibly TRBD1 (6 bases). This CDR3 has 13 residues. Germline CDR1 and CDR2: MNHNS and SASEGT. V lost 7 bases to trimming and J lost 3 bases, with 12 bases between them.

In this sample, this clonotype turned up many times. This chain connects TRBV27 to TRBJ2-5; TRBD1 matches 8 bases. Germline lookup yields CDR1 MNHEY and CDR2 SMNVEV (reference sequence). The junction had 6 bases not matched to a gene; V was cut back by 2 bases and J by 1 base. This CDR3 has 16 residues. This chain's CDR3 is CASSLVRTGLQETQYF. CDR3 coding DNA: TGTGCCAGCAGTTTAGTACGGACAGGGCTCCAAGAGACCCAGTACTTC.

This clonotype was seen at least ten times. The chain links TRBV3-1 to TRBJ1-2; D unclear. The V end was cut by 4 bases, the J end by 0 bases, with 18 bases between. The CDR3 has 17 residues. Germline lookup yields CDR1 LGHDT and CDR2 YNNKEL (reference sequence). CDR3 sequence reads: CASSPYYRWEANYGYTF. As DNA, the CDR3 is TGTGCCAGCAGCCCGTATTACCGTTGGGAAGCTAACTATGGCTACACCTTC.

This clonotype was recorded at least ten times. In DNA form, the CDR3 reads TGTGCCAGCAGTCCCAACCCGGGGGGCCTGAACACTGAAGCTTTCTTT. This encodes CASSPNPGGLNTEAFF. The chain carries TRBV27 and TRBJ1-1, with D possibly matching TRBD1 (6 bases). Germline V lookup: CDR1 MNHEY, CDR2 SMNVEV (reference sequence). The CDR3 length is 16 residues. V was clipped by 5 bases and J by 0 bases, with 16 bases between them.

V is TRBV3-1 and J is TRBJ2-2, with 8 bases identical to TRBD1. The germline V gene has CDR1 LGHDT and CDR2 YNNKEL (reference sequence). The CDR3 runs to 17 residues. The junction had 7 bases not matched to a gene; V was cut back by 0 bases and J by 4 bases. CDR3 nucleotides: TGTGCCAGCAGCCAAGAAGGGACAGGCGTTGGCACCGGGGAGCTGTTTTTT. Amino acids: CASSQEGTGVGTGELFF.

The chain combines TRBV11-2 with TRBJ2-1; D perhaps matches TRBD2 (6 bases). The CDR3 runs to 13 residues. V was trimmed by 2 bases and J by 8 bases, leaving 10 bases between them. Germline lookup yields CDR1 SGHAT and CDR2 FQNNGV. CDR3 residues: CASSLSGLHEQFF. As DNA, the CDR3 is TGTGCCAGCAGCTTATCGGGACTTCATGAGCAGTTCTTC.

The CDR3 DNA reads as TGTGCCAGCTCCGATGGGGCTGCCGGGGAGGAGCAGTACTTC. The encoded protein is CASSDGAAGEEQYF. The chain links TRBV18 to TRBJ2-7; D could derive from TRBD1 or TRBD2 (5 bases each). The CDR3 sequence is 14 residues long. Germline V gene lookup returns CDR1 KGHSH and CDR2 LQKENI. Trimming removed 6 bases at V and 7 bases at J, with 19 bases between.

This clonotype was found many times. The chain combines TRBV28 with TRBJ1-5; 7 nucleotides line up with TRBD1. CDR1 is MDHEN and CDR2 is SYDVKM in the germline V gene. The CDR3 extends over 20 amino acids. J lost 0 bases, V lost 3 bases, and 17 bases had no gene match. Here the CDR3 reads CASSFLSTGLGVYSNQPQHF. The CDR3 bases are TGTGCCAGCAGTTTCCTCTCGACAGGGTTGGGAGTGTATAGCAATCAGCCCCAGCATTTT. Full variable domain (rest looked up from reference TRBV28 and TRBJ1-5): DVKVTQSSRYLVKRTGEKVFLECVQDMDHENMFWYRQDPGLGLRLIYFSYDVKMKEKGDIPEGYSVSREKKERFSLILESASTNQTSMYLCASSFLSTGLGVYSNQPQHFGDGTRLSIL.

This clonotype was seen at least ten times. The chain uses TRBV6-5 and TRBJ2-2; TRBD1 aligns across 7 bases. Germline lookup yields CDR1 MNHEY and CDR2 SVGAGI. The CDR3 loop spans 17 amino acids. Trimming took 0 bases from V and 2 from J; bases not matched to a gene: 6. The CDR3 DNA reads as TGTGCCAGCAGTTACTCTCGGGACAGCAGAAACACCGGGGAGCTGTTTTTT. It is translated as CASSYSRDSRNTGELFF.